The T cell receptor (beta chain) under discussion was sequenced for a study of monozygotic twins with inflammatory bowel disease. As for this clonotype: The antigen is unknown.

Regarding the study as a whole: Individual T cell subtypes were not distinguishable.

TCRdb derives one entry per CDR3 protein from the 5' RACE reads, leaving out DNA. The sample has 420,000 or so distinct CDR3 sequences. One blood sample of about 2.5 ml was taken from each donor. Sequencing used blood. The sequence was collected from a human donor with ulcerative colitis or Crohn's disease, or a healthy co-twin of an affected twin (not recorded which).

The CDR3: CSARDPLAGGYYEQYF. V usage is TRBV20-1 and J usage is TRBJ2-7. Germline CDR1 and CDR2: DFQATT and SNEGSKA (reference sequence). The CDR3 is 16 residues long.